Given below is one TCR beta chain in context. This sample stems from a study of identical twins. Donors were all healthy Caucasians. TCRdb independently ran MiXCR on the 5' RACE reads; one entry per CDR3 protein. The sample includes approximately 890,000 distinct CDR3 sequences, 9% to 15% of them seen just once. V lost 6 bases and J lost 6; bases outside the gene matches: 7. CDR3 length equals 14 residues. The same sample was also used in a study of yellow fever vaccine responses in identical twins.

The receptor was derived from a woman aged 18 to 35 in good health. The sequenced sample consisted of PBMCs. This chain joins TRBV12-3 or TRBV12-4 and TRBJ2-3; 9 positions match TRBD2. This chain's CDR3 is CASSDTGTSDTQYF. For the CDR3, the DNA is TGTGCCAGCAGCGACACCGGGACTAGCGATACGCAGTATTTT.